The T cell receptor (beta chain) described here comes from a study of OX40 agonist ivuxolimab in advanced cancers. About the study as a whole: Ivuxolimab was an agonistic, fully human IgG2 monoclonal antibody directed against OX40 (CD134), a costimulatory receptor. Intravenous ivuxolimab was administered to patients every 2 weeks at six dose levels: 0.01, 0.1, 0.3, 1.5, 3 and 10 mg/kg. Of the approximately 54 dose-escalation patients, hepatocellular carcinoma was present in around 20, melanoma in approximately 15, renal cell carcinoma in 9 and head and neck cancer in 9. In the dose-escalation cohort, 70% to 85% of patients were male, and the mean age was approximately 60 years, with a range of 23 to 79. Prior anti-PD-1, anti-PD-L1 or anti-CTLA-4 therapy was permitted, and 30% to 45% of dose-escalation patients had received checkpoint inhibitors. Partial responses occurred in three dose-escalation patients: two with cutaneous melanoma and one with hepatocellular carcinoma. Peripheral TCRbeta sequencing aimed to test whether ivuxolimab altered TCR sequence diversity and caused clonal T-cell expansion. The paper reports the monotherapy dose-escalation portion (N of about 56 patients) of the phase I ivuxolimab trial.

Concerning this clone itself: No cognate antigen has been identified for it. No per-base quality is available; no much larger clone lies one base away.

For sequencing of the TCRbeta CDR3 region, genomic DNA was extracted from the sorted cells. The immunoSEQ Assay was used to sequence the TCRbeta CDR3 regions. The table comes from immuneACCESS by way of TCRdb, which keeps in-frame sequences with V and J called. Part of the clones is missing from these tables; in studies checked, under half for an unresolved V gene and the rest for unknown reasons. The sample includes tens of thousands of clones, with around 93% observed a single time. About 0.46% of the sample is in the top ten clones. Trimming removed 3 bases from V and 3 bases from J; the gene matches leave 6 bases unexplained. Taken from the germline V gene (reference sequence), the CDR1 and CDR2 loops are MNHEY and SMNVEV. The CDR3 sequence holds 15 residues, the cysteine and phenylalanine included. Of the read, only the CDR3 DNA is kept; its 45 bases are in frame from base 1. The trial excluded patients who had a history of autoimmune disease or who were on systemic immunosuppression. Peripheral blood for TCR sequencing was collected from all dose cohorts at baseline, on cycle 4 day 1, and on cycle 7 day 1. Samples came from an open-label, multicenter, first-in-human phase I dose-escalation trial of ivuxolimab. Adults with locally advanced or metastatic melanoma, renal cell, hepatocellular, or head and neck squamous cell carcinoma were enrolled in the trial. CD4+ and CD8+ T cells were sorted separately from peripheral blood before TCR sequencing.

General study outcomes and caveats: On average, CD8+ T cells showed more expanded clones than CD4+ T cells after ivuxolimab. The antigen specificity of the peripheral T cells that underwent clonal expansion was not determined. Low levels of normalized T-cell clonal expansion were also seen in some nonresponding patients. At doses of 0.1 to 3.0 mg/kg, clonal expansion of both CD4+ and CD8+ blood T cells was observed from baseline to week 6. In the 0.1-3.0 mg/kg groups, partial responders had among the lowest normalized peripheral clonal expansion, particularly in CD8+ T cells.

The receptor was isolated from an adult with an advanced solid tumor such as melanoma, head and neck, liver or kidney cancer. This sample comprised CD4+ or CD8+ T cells sorted from blood, obtained in a trial of the OX40 agonist ivuxolimab. The rearrangement joined TRBV27 to TRBJ1-2; 8 nucleotides in the junction match TRBD1. The DNA is TGTGCCAGCAGTTTTATGGACAGGGTAGACTATGGCTACACCTTC. This encodes CASSFMDRVDYGYTF.